The 11 T cell receptor beta chains below all came from one sample that was sequenced in a study of blood T cell repertoires in COVID-19. The protocol was immunoSEQ multiplex PCR, while the TCRdb copy is restricted to in-frame clones and leaves out a portion. The data contain 110,000 or so clones, approximately 82% of them seen just once; the ten biggest clones take up 15% to 20%. The sequencing input was peripheral blood. All receptors derive from a woman aged 55-75 years with acute or convalescent COVID-19.

This clone has a handful of counts. The genes are TRBV2 and TRBJ1-2; possibly TRBD1 for D (6 bases). The V and J ends lost 2 bases and 2 bases respectively, with 9 bases between them. From germline, CDR1 is SNHLY and CDR2 FYNNEI. The CDR3 runs to 14 residues. The CDR3 here is CASSEMGANYGYTF. CDR3 in DNA: TGTGCCAGCAGTGAAATGGGGGCCAACTATGGCTACACCTTC.

The gene calls are TRBV4-3 and TRBJ2-1; tentatively, D is TRBD2 (6 bases). V was cut by 0 bases and J by 4 bases, with 10 bases left in between. Looked up from germline, CDR1 is LGHNA and CDR2 is YSLEER. This CDR3 contains 15 residues. CDR3 loop: CASSQEAGNYNEQFF. The CDR3 DNA reads TGCGCCAGCAGCCAAGAGGCGGGGAATTACAATGAGCAGTTCTTC.

The gene calls are TRBV5-1 and TRBJ2-1; perhaps TRBD1 as D (8 bases). V gave up 4 bases and J gave up 4 bases, with 15 bases separating them. This CDR3 has 15 amino acids. CDR1 is SGHRS, CDR2 YFSETQ, per germline. CDR3: CASSQTGGAYNEQFF. Here the CDR3 DNA reads TGCGCCAGCAGCCAAACAGGGGGGGCTTACAATGAGCAGTTCTTC.

The CDR3 nucleotides are TGCAGCGTTGAGACAGCTGCTTCCTACAATGAGCAGTTCTTC. Amino acids: CSVETAASYNEQFF. The V call is TRBV29-1, the J call TRBJ2-1; D might be TRBD1 (5 bases). The CDR3 sequence is 14 residues long. Germline V gives CDR1 SQVTM, CDR2 ANQGSEA. V lost 3 bases to trimming and J lost 1 base, with 10 bases between them.

This clone was seen a single time. The chain uses TRBV10-3 and TRBJ2-3; tentatively, D is TRBD2 (5 bases). The V and J ends lost 6 bases and 5 bases respectively, with 18 bases between them. The germline V gene encodes CDR1 ENHRY and CDR2 SYGVKD. This CDR3 region has 15 residues. CDR3 sequence reads: CAIRADPGVVDTQYF. The CDR3 DNA reads as TGTGCCATCAGGGCGGACCCCGGGGTGGTAGATACGCAGTATTTT.

This chain connects TRBV7-8 to TRBJ2-1, with 11 bases lining up with TRBD2. The CDR3 consists of 19 residues. Germline-derived CDR1 and CDR2 are SGHVS and FQNEAQ. Unmatched junction bases numbered 12, after V lost 5 bases and J lost 0 bases. DNA for the CDR3: TGTGCCAGCAGCGTTACCGGGACTAGCGGCCTTAGCTCCTACAATGAGCAGTTCTTC. Translation: CASSVTGTSGLSSYNEQFF.

The chain couples TRBV5-5 to TRBJ1-5; perhaps TRBD1 as D (6 bases). CDR3 length: 15 amino acids. The V and J ends lost 4 bases and 6 bases respectively, with 17 bases between them. Germline-derived CDR1 and CDR2 are SGHKS and YYEKEE (reference sequence). CDR3 in DNA: TGTGCCAGCAGCAACGGACAGCCGGGGGGTCAGCCCCAGCATTTT. Protein: CASSNGQPGGQPQHF.

This clone occurred once. V gene TRBV27 combines with J gene TRBJ2-1; unclear D gene. From germline, CDR1 is MNHEY and CDR2 SMNVEV (reference sequence). Trimming shortened V by 5 bases and J by 0 bases, and 11 bases separated the two germline ends. This CDR3 spans 15 amino acids. CDR3 sequence: CASSPSVSSYNEQFF. In DNA, the CDR3 is TGTGCCAGCAGTCCCTCGGTGAGCTCCTACAATGAGCAGTTCTTC.

V and J are TRBV11-2 and TRBJ2-2; 7 bases fit TRBD2. This CDR3 region has 13 residues. V lost 5 bases to trimming and J lost 7 bases; unmatched junction nucleotides: 4. Germline V lookup: CDR1 SGHAT, CDR2 FQNNGV. CDR3 coding DNA: TGTGCCAGCAGCCCCCAGCGGGGCGGGGAGCTGTTTTTT. This gives the protein CASSPQRGGELFF.

This sequence joins TRBV28 and TRBJ2-4, with TRBD1 as a possible D gene (5 bases). Germline loops: CDR1 MDHEN, CDR2 SYDVKM. V lost 4 bases and J 9 bases, leaving 16 bases between the germline ends. This CDR3 is 14 amino acids long. The CDR3 DNA reads as TGTGCCAGCAGTTCCGGACAATTGGGTCGCATTCAGTACTTC. Translating it yields CASSSGQLGRIQYF.

The gene calls are TRBV7-3 and TRBJ1-2, with TRBD1 matching 7 bases. The CDR3 extends over 15 amino acids. In germline, CDR1 is SGHTA, CDR2 FQGTGA. V trimming: 3 bases; J trimming: 5 bases; junction bases outside the gene matches: 9. The CDR3 spells CASSLDRSGPYGYTF. CDR3 sequence (DNA): TGTGCCAGCAGCTTGGACAGGTCGGGACCTTATGGCTACACCTTC.